This TCR beta chain was captured in a study of vaccination and CD4 T cells after COVID-19 (dated by TCRdb to 2021 to 2024). About the study as a whole: Every convalescent patient had a positive nasal swab PCR test for SARS-CoV-2, with mild disease in several patients and severe disease in one. The cultures were stimulated with overlapping spike peptide pools from SARS-CoV-2 and from the common cold coronaviruses HCoV-NL63, HCoV-OC43 and HCoV-229E. Participants received two doses of either the Pfizer-BioNTech BNT162b2 vaccine (n=8) or the Moderna mRNA-1273 vaccine (n=2). In control cultures, a CEFX viral epitope pool was used as positive control, an HIV-1 Nef peptide pool was used as negative control, or no peptide was added. In over 8 COVID-19 convalescent patients and a handful of infection-naive healthy vaccine recipients, the spike-specific CD4+ TCR repertoire before mRNA vaccination was compared with the repertoire after mRNA vaccination. Post-vaccine blood samples were obtained a median of approximately 74 days after the second vaccine dose, with a range of 14 to 241 days. Post-COVID blood samples were collected from convalescent patients a median of approximately 93 days after diagnosis, with a range of roughly 30 to 170 days. The convalescent cohort included six males and four females, with two Hispanic individuals, seven Caucasians, two Asians and one multiracial person. Results and caveats for the whole study, not just this receptor: Relatively few convalescent patients were included in the study, and early timepoints after natural infection were not analyzed. Of the vaccine-specific clones found in convalescent patients, nearly all (304 of 307) were mono-reactive for SARS-CoV-2 spike instead of being cross-reactive with common cold coronaviruses. The median count of SARS-CoV-2-reactive clonotypes went up from around 21 after infection to 30 to 40 after vaccination, although the change was not significant. Among convalescent patients, a median around 83% of the SARS-CoV-2-reactive clones seen after vaccination appeared only after vaccination, which suggests priming specific to the vaccine.

The library came from PCR. DNA from cultured CD4+ T cells was subjected to TCR sequencing with the Oncomine TCR Beta short-read assay at the Johns Hopkins FTIC core. Genomic DNA was extracted from the cultured CD4+ T cells with the QIAamp micro DNA kit. Oncomine TCR Beta libraries from cultured CD4+ T cells were pooled with unique dual indexes and sequenced on an Illumina iSeq 100. The source study handled its data this way. Non-productive sequences were filtered out, and CDR3s that did not start with C, did not end with F or W, or were shorter than 7 amino acids were discarded. The MANAFEST web application identified antigen-specific clonotypes by comparing peptide-stimulated wells against reference wells and other culture wells. To be called positive, a clone needed an FDR below 0.05, an odds ratio above 5, and a productive frequency above 0.1% in at least two of three replicate wells. Cross-reactive clonotypes were defined as significantly expanded in both SARS-CoV-2 spike wells and at least one common cold coronavirus spike condition. Similarity between CDR3 sequences was evaluated in R version 3.6.1 using Levenshtein distances (stringdist) and unrooted phylogenetic trees (ape). TCRdb reprocessed the public reads (quality trimming at Q25 with fastp, clone calling with MiXCR) and kept in-frame beta chains. Rows matching on CDR3 protein sequence are summarized as one entry with the most common DNA and genes. In this record, the V and J calls reflect TCRdb's handling and not the investigators' own analysis. For this sample there are 20,000 or so distinct CDR3 sequences; roughly 47% appear just once. The ten largest clones represent 26% of the sample.

Cut back by 4 bases and 4 bases, the V and J ends lie 5 bases apart. Inclusive of the bounding cysteine and phenylalanine, the CDR3 is 13 residues long. Kept here is only the CDR3 DNA, which spans 39 bases and is read in frame from base 1. From the germline V gene, CDR1 is ENHRY and CDR2 is SYGVKD. Worth noting for this clonotype: The antigen it binds to is not known. No base-level quality is on record; no much larger clone is a single base apart.

The treatment or condition label, as the study defines it: roughly ten-day PBMC culture with coronavirus spike peptide pools or control peptides (ViraFEST assay). The ViraFEST assay was used in the study, in which antigen-specific T cells were expanded with peptide pools and expanded clonotypes were subsequently identified by TCR sequencing. The convalescent patients' positive SARS-CoV-2 PCR tests fell between March and December 2020, which was before the Alpha, Beta and Delta variants emerged in the United States. PBMCs were cultured at roughly 2 million per well in IMDM supplemented with 5% human AB serum and 10 IU/ml IL-2, with about 11 ug/ml peptide pools added. Half of the culture medium was replaced with fresh IL-2-containing medium on days 3 and 7. CD4+ T cells were isolated after approximately eleven days of culture through negative selection using the EasySep CD4+ T cell isolation kit. PBMCs were separated from whole blood using Ficoll-Paque Plus gradient centrifugation and then either used fresh or cryopreserved at -140C. Each culture condition was generally run in triplicate wells.

The rearranged chain carries TRBV10-3 and TRBJ1-6; D gene: possibly TRBD1, on 5 matching bases. Sample: CD4+ T cells from blood, cultured in vitro, taken before SARS-CoV-2 vaccination. The clonotype originates from a human donor who had recovered from COVID-19. In nucleotide form, the sequence is TGTGCCATCAGTGGACAGTATAATTCACCCCTCCACTTT. Translation gives CAISGQYNSPLHF.